The 25 T cell receptor beta chains given below trace back to one sample, sequenced in a study of early T cells in non-severe SARS-CoV-2 infection. One entry per CDR3 protein, called by TCRdb with MiXCR from the 5' RACE reads. This sample has under 70,000 distinct CDR3 sequences, with around 12% found just once. The source material was whole blood. The receptors were sampled from an adult who was a healthcare worker with PCR-confirmed SARS-CoV-2 infection or an uninfected control (not recorded which).

This clonotype showed up just a few times. This chain uses TRBV5-1 with TRBJ2-3, with 8 positions matching TRBD1. The V gene end was trimmed by 4 bases and the J gene end by 1 base; junction bases not matched to a gene: 11. Germline loops: CDR1 SGHRS, CDR2 YFSETQ. This CDR3 region has 17 residues. CDR3 sequence (DNA): TGCGCCAGCAGCCCGGATGACAGGGGAAGGGGCACAGATACGCAGTATTTT. This gives the protein CASSPDDRGRGTDTQYF.

V usage is TRBV28 and J usage is TRBJ2-4, with D perhaps being TRBD1 or TRBD2 (6 bases each). The CDR3 totals 14 residues. Germline CDR1 and CDR2: MDHEN and SYDVKM. V lost 4 bases and J 8 bases, leaving 15 bases between the germline ends. The CDR3 reads CASSSHRVADIQYF. CDR3 nucleotide sequence: TGTGCCAGCAGTTCCCACAGGGTAGCGGACATTCAGTACTTC.

Points on this clonotype: A much larger clone lies a single base off, so this may be a read error. The chain combines TRBV11-2 with TRBJ2-7; 12 bases match TRBD2. Germline lookup yields CDR1 SGHAT and CDR2 FQNNGV. This CDR3 is built from 14 residues. V shed 5 bases and J 8 bases; nucleotides not matched to a gene: 7. The CDR3 DNA follows: TGTGCCAGCAGCCGCCGGACTAGCGGGGACAAGCAGTACTTC. Its translation: CASSRRTSGDKQYF.

The chain uses TRBV5-1 and TRBJ2-1; 7 bases are a match to TRBD2. The V segment lost 2 bases and the J segment 4 bases; nucleotides outside the gene matches: 6. CDR1 SGHRS and CDR2 YFSETQ come from the germline V gene. The CDR3 is 15 residues long. The CDR3 is CASSFGGGLYNEQFF. CDR3 in DNA: TGCGCCAGCAGCTTTGGGGGAGGGCTTTACAATGAGCAGTTCTTC.

This chain connects TRBV14 to TRBJ1-2, with D maybe TRBD1 (6 bases). CDR1 and CDR2 from the germline V gene are SGHDN and FVKESK. CDR3 length: 14 residues. V was trimmed by 4 bases and J by 5 bases, leaving 14 bases between them. CDR3 sequence reads: CASSRTVWRYGYTF. DNA of the CDR3: TGTGCCAGCAGCCGGACAGTATGGCGTTATGGCTACACCTTC.

This clonotype was found a few times. The chain employs TRBV12-3 or TRBV12-4 and TRBJ2-1; tentative D call: TRBD2 (6 bases). The CDR3 consists of 14 residues. The V gene lost 2 bases and the J gene lost 8 bases, with 13 bases spanning the gap. The CDR3 reads CASSLQGGFYEQFF. DNA for the CDR3: TGTGCCAGCAGTTTACAGGGAGGATTTTATGAGCAGTTCTTC.

V gene TRBV20-1 combines with J gene TRBJ1-2; no clear D gene. The V gene's germline CDR1 is DFQATT and CDR2 SNEGSKA (reference sequence). The CDR3 consists of 12 residues. The V end lost 5 bases, the J end lost 3 bases, and 10 bases lay between the germline ends. The chain's CDR3 is CSARQTDYGYTF. CDR3 in DNA: TGCAGTGCTCGGCAGACGGACTATGGCTACACCTTC.

The chain combines TRBV12-3 or TRBV12-4 with TRBJ1-1; 8 positions match TRBD1. Germline trimming cut 5 bases from V and 2 bases from J; bases unmatched to any gene: 4. CDR3 length: 14 amino acids. CDR3 protein: CASSAQGGNTEAFF. CDR3 sequence (DNA): TGTGCCAGCAGTGCACAGGGGGGAAACACTGAAGCTTTCTTT.

The chain links TRBV25-1 to TRBJ2-1; D may be TRBD2 (5 bases). The germline V gene encodes CDR1 MGHDK and CDR2 SYGVNS. Trimming pared 4 bases from V and 1 base from J, leaving 17 bases between. The CDR3 length is 17 residues. The CDR3: CASSALERQRSYNEQFF. Here the CDR3 DNA reads TGTGCCAGCAGTGCCCTTGAGCGGCAAAGGTCCTACAATGAGCAGTTCTTC.

The sample holds many counts of this clonotype. This rearrangement joins TRBV11-2 to TRBJ2-7, with 8 nucleotides matching TRBD1. Looked up from germline, CDR1 is SGHAT and CDR2 is FQNNGV. The V gene end was trimmed by 2 bases and the J gene end by 3 bases; junction bases not matched to a gene: 0. This CDR3 has 13 residues. For the CDR3, the DNA is TGTGCCAGCAGCTTAACAGGGGGCTACGAGCAGTACTTC. This gives the protein CASSLTGGYEQYF.

This clonotype appeared many times. The chain joins TRBV7-8 to TRBJ2-3, with D uncertain. V shed 4 bases and J shed 3 bases, with 11 bases lying between them. The CDR3 runs to 14 residues. The germline gives CDR1 SGHVS, CDR2 FQNEAQ. As DNA, the CDR3 is TGTGCCAGCAGCTCGTTTGACGGTACAGATACGCAGTATTTT. It is translated as CASSSFDGTDTQYF. Filled out from reference TRBV7-8 and TRBJ2-3, the complete variable domain reads GAGVSQSPRYKVAKRGQDVALRCDPISGHVSLFWYQQALGQGPEFLTYFQNEAQLDKSGLPSDRFFAERPEGSVSTLKIQRTQQEDSAVYLCASSSFDGTDTQYFGPGTRLTVL.

This clonotype was detected only a few times. The rearrangement uses TRBV29-1 and TRBJ2-1; TRBD1 might be the D (5 bases). This CDR3 is 16 amino acids long. V lost 4 bases and J 0 bases, leaving 16 bases between the germline ends. From germline, CDR1 is SQVTM and CDR2 ANQGSEA. The CDR3 nucleotides read TGCAGCGTTGGGGGCAGCACCCAGCGCTCCTACAATGAGCAGTTCTTC. Translated, it gives CSVGGSTQRSYNEQFF.

The chain recombines TRBV20-1 with TRBJ2-7; no clear D. The CDR3 consists of 13 residues. Germline V CDR1 and CDR2: DFQATT, SNEGSKA (reference sequence). Trimming took 0 bases from V and 3 from J, leaving 9 bases between them. DNA of the CDR3: TGCAGTGCTAGAGATGGTAGCTACTACGAGCAGTACTTC. Protein product: CSARDGSYYEQYF.

CDR3 protein: CASSRRDNSYNEQFF. The CDR3 DNA follows: TGTGCCAGCAGCCGCCGGGACAACTCCTACAATGAGCAGTTCTTC. The chain is built from TRBV5-6 and TRBJ2-1; D is perhaps TRBD1 (6 bases). Trimming pared 4 bases from V and 0 bases from J, leaving 11 bases between. This CDR3 region has 15 residues. From germline, CDR1 is SGHDT and CDR2 YYEEEE.

This chain uses TRBV7-2 with TRBJ1-1; no definite D call. CDR3 length: 15 amino acids. Germline V gene sequence: CDR1 SGHTA, CDR2 FQGNSA. V was shortened by 0 bases and J by 1 base, with 9 bases between the two germline ends. CDR3 in DNA: TGTGCCAGCAGCTTAGCACCATTCCCGAACACTGAAGCTTTCTTT. Translating it yields CASSLAPFPNTEAFF.

The chain links TRBV5-1 to TRBJ2-5, with D perhaps matching TRBD2 (5 bases). Deletions cut 4 bases from V and 5 bases from J, with 18 bases between. The CDR3 contains 15 residues. Per the germline V gene, CDR1 is SGHRS and CDR2 is YFSETQ. The CDR3 loop is CASSPDGGYDETQYF. The CDR3 region has the DNA TGCGCCAGCAGCCCGGACGGAGGATACGATGAGACCCAGTACTTC.

The rearrangement links TRBV19 to TRBJ2-7; D is ambiguous. The V end lost 3 bases, the J end lost 0 bases, and 6 bases lay between the germline ends. From germline, CDR1 is LNHDA and CDR2 SQIVND (reference sequence). The CDR3 consists of 13 residues. CDR3 protein: CASSIGNSYEQYF. CDR3 DNA: TGTGCCAGTAGTATCGGCAACTCCTACGAGCAGTACTTC.

The sample holds many counts of this clonotype. The rearrangement joins TRBV7-9 to TRBJ2-5, with D perhaps TRBD1 (6 bases). The CDR3 spans 15 residues. V lost 5 bases and J 1 base, leaving 14 bases between the germline ends. In germline, CDR1 is SEHNR, CDR2 FQNEAQ (reference sequence). CDR3 in DNA: TGTGCCAGCAGCCCCGGACAGCAACCCCAAGAGACCCAGTACTTC. This sequence encodes CASSPGQQPQETQYF.

This clonotype came up a few times. The CDR3 sequence: CSGMTVSNIQYF. CDR3 in DNA: TGCAGCGGTATGACAGTTTCAAACATTCAGTACTTC. This chain connects TRBV29-1 to TRBJ2-4, with D possibly TRBD1 on 5 matching bases. The CDR3 consists of 12 residues. The germline CDR1 and CDR2 sequences are SQVTM and ANQGSEA. The V gene lost 7 bases and the J gene lost 6 bases, with 13 bases spanning the gap.

This clonotype was counted many times. V and J are TRBV29-1 and TRBJ2-3, with unresolved D. V shed 2 bases and J shed 0 bases, with 12 bases lying between them. The V gene's germline CDR1 is SQVTM and CDR2 ANQGSEA. The CDR3 has 15 residues. DNA for the CDR3: TGCAGCGTTGAAAGTCCAGGCTCTAGCACAGATACGCAGTATTTT. It encodes CSVESPGSSTDTQYF.

This clonotype was detected a few times. The CDR3 sequence is CATSDSGDFNQPQHF. The CDR3 DNA reads as TGTGCCACCAGCGACAGTGGGGACTTCAATCAGCCCCAGCATTTT. The J gene is TRBJ1-5, the V gene TRBV15, with D maybe TRBD1 (5 bases). The CDR3 runs 15 residues. Germline values: CDR1 LNHNV, CDR2 YYDKDF (reference sequence). The ends were cut back, 5 bases at V and 3 bases at J, with 14 bases in the middle. Drawing the rest from reference TRBV15 and TRBJ1-5, the complete variable domain is DAMVIQNPRYQVTQFGKPVTLSCSQTLNHNVMYWYQQKSSQAPKLLFHYYDKDFNNEADTPDNFQSRRPNTSFCFLDIRSPGLGDTAMYLCATSDSGDFNQPQHFGDGTRLSIL.

This clonotype has just a few counts. This rearrangement joins TRBV4-3 to TRBJ2-6, with no clear D. Deletions cut 1 base from V and 0 bases from J, with 7 bases between. Germline V CDR1 and CDR2: LGHNA, YSLEER. The CDR3 sequence is 16 residues long. The CDR3 region has the DNA TGCGCCAGCAGCCAAGTTGCCGGCTCTGGGGCCAACGTCCTGACTTTC. Residues: CASSQVAGSGANVLTF.

At least ten counts were recorded for this clonotype. This chain links TRBV9 with TRBJ2-7, with TRBD2 matching 8 bases. There are 13 residues in the CDR3. CDR1 is SGDLS, CDR2 YYNGEE, per germline. V lost 0 bases and J lost 7; bases outside the gene matches: 3. CDR3 loop: CASSVDLAGEQYF. The DNA for the CDR3 is TGTGCCAGCAGCGTAGATCTAGCGGGTGAGCAGTACTTC.

The table lists this clonotype with many counts. The rearrangement joins TRBV13 to TRBJ1-2; 7 nucleotides align to TRBD1. This CDR3 spans 15 amino acids. V lost 7 bases and J lost 0; bases outside the gene matches: 8. CDR1 PRHDT and CDR2 FYEKMQ come from the germline V gene (reference sequence). The CDR3 DNA is TGTGCCAGCACACGGACAGGCGGAGCTAACTATGGCTACACCTTC. Translated: CASTRTGGANYGYTF.

This clonotype was counted between two and nine times. The CDR3 DNA reads as TGTGCCAGCAGGGAGGACTGGGGGAATTCACCCCTCCACTTT. It codes for CASREDWGNSPLHF. The genes are TRBV2 and TRBJ1-6, with a possible D match to TRBD1 (5 bases). Germline CDR1 is SNHLY and CDR2 is FYNNEI. Trimming cost V 6 bases and J 7 bases, with 13 bases left between them. The CDR3 sequence is 14 residues long.